What follows are 20 T cell receptor beta chains derived from one specimen sequenced in a study of blood T cell repertoires in COVID-19. Clones were sequenced by immunoSEQ multiplex PCR, and TCRdb holds only the in-frame ones, with some missing. In the table there are 200,000 to 250,000 clones, 90% of which are singletons. The sample consisted of PBMCs or T cells enriched from blood (not recorded which). The receptors were gathered from a man aged 30-40 years who had recovered from COVID-19.

This chain connects TRBV2 to TRBJ1-6; D call uncertain. Trimming took off 4 bases at V and 10 bases at J, with 11 bases between the two ends. Germline CDR1 reads SNHLY; CDR2 reads FYNNEI. The length of the CDR3 is 13 residues. The CDR3 DNA reads as TGTGCCAGCAGTGGTACCTTGGGCTCACCCCTCCACTTT. Translation: CASSGTLGSPLHF. The whole variable domain, filled in from reference TRBV2 and TRBJ1-6, reads EPEVTQTPSHQVTQMGQEVILRCVPISNHLYFYWYRQILGQKVEFLVSFYNNEISEKSEIFDDQFSVERPDGSNFTLKIRSTKLEDSAMYFCASSGTLGSPLHFGNGTRLTVT.

This CDR3 reads CASSRTGRDEQYF. CDR3 nucleotide sequence: TGTGCCAGCAGTCGGACAGGGAGGGACGAGCAGTACTTC. This chain joins TRBV6-2 or TRBV6-3 and TRBJ2-7; maybe TRBD1 (8 bases). The germline CDR1 and CDR2 sequences are MNHEY and SVGEGT. The V end lost 5 bases, the J end lost 5 bases, and 13 bases lay between the germline ends. The CDR3 has 13 amino acids.

The chain has TRBV3-1 (or the pseudogene TRBV3-2) and TRBJ2-1; TRBD2 might be the D (5 bases). Trimming left V 8 bases short and J 7 bases short, with 24 bases between. Per germline, CDR1 LGHDT and CDR2 YNNKEL (reference sequence). The CDR3 is 16 amino acids. CDR3 DNA: TGTGCCAGCGCCAAGATGTCTACTAGGGAGAAGAATGAGCAGTTCTTC. Its protein is CASAKMSTREKNEQFF.

The chain joins TRBV2 to TRBJ2-2; 7 nucleotides line up with TRBD1. There are 13 residues in the CDR3. V gave up 7 bases and J gave up 4 bases; unmatched junction bases: 3. Germline-derived CDR1 and CDR2 are SNHLY and FYNNEI. CDR3 loop: CASIRDSTGELFF. CDR3 nucleotide sequence: TGTGCCAGCATTCGGGACAGCACCGGGGAGCTGTTTTTT.

The chain combines TRBV30 with TRBJ1-4, with D possibly being TRBD1 (5 bases). V shed 4 bases and J shed 8 bases, with 11 bases lying between them. CDR1 is GTSNPN, CDR2 SVGIG, per germline (reference sequence). The CDR3 is 12 residues long. CDR3 sequence (DNA): TGTGCCTGGAAGGGGCTTTCGGAAAAACTGTTTTTT. It is translated as CAWKGLSEKLFF.

The J gene is TRBJ1-5, the V gene TRBV28; possibly TRBD1 for D (6 bases). V was shortened by 6 bases and J by 0 bases, with 9 bases between the two germline ends. This CDR3 is 14 amino acids long. Germline assignment: CDR1 MDHEN and CDR2 SYDVKM. The CDR3 is CASSRQDSNQPQHF. Here the CDR3 DNA reads TGTGCCAGCAGCCGACAGGATAGCAATCAGCCCCAGCATTTT.

The chain recombines TRBV7-6 with TRBJ2-2; D gene uncertain. Per the germline V gene, CDR1 is SGHVS and CDR2 is FNYEAQ. V lost 1 base, J lost 4 bases, and 10 bases lay in between. The CDR3 has 15 residues. In DNA form, the CDR3 reads TGTGCCAGCAGCTTAGGGGCCGGAACCACCGGGGAGCTGTTTTTT. Its translation: CASSLGAGTTGELFF.

CDR3 sequence reads: CASSPRTSGDSEQFF. The DNA of the CDR3 is TGTGCCAGCAGCCCCCGGACTAGCGGGGATAGTGAGCAGTTCTTC. This rearrangement joins TRBV3-1 (or the pseudogene TRBV3-2) to TRBJ2-1; 12 bases are shared with TRBD2. Germline V gene lookup returns CDR1 LGHDT and CDR2 YNNKEL (reference sequence). This CDR3 contains 15 residues. Losses at the gene ends were 4 bases for V and 9 bases for J; bases not matched to a gene: 7.

The chain has TRBV24-1 and TRBJ1-5; D might be TRBD1 (5 bases). The CDR3 is 14 amino acids. Trimming removed 5 bases from V and 4 bases from J, with 11 bases in between. Germline V lookup: CDR1 KGHDR, CDR2 SFDVKD. The CDR3 reads CATSAAGGNQPQHF. CDR3 bases: TGTGCCACCAGTGCCGCCGGGGGGAATCAGCCCCAGCATTTT.

The chain carries TRBV28 and TRBJ2-7; the match to TRBD2 covers 12 bases. The junction had 9 bases not matched to a gene; V was cut back by 3 bases and J by 3 bases. There are 17 residues in the CDR3. Per the germline V gene, CDR1 is MDHEN and CDR2 is SYDVKM. As DNA, the CDR3 is TGTGCCAGCAGTTTCAAGGACGGACTAGCGGGATTCTACGAGCAGTACTTC. Translated, it gives CASSFKDGLAGFYEQYF.

This chain links TRBV2 with TRBJ2-7; 7 bases map to TRBD1. Germline-derived CDR1 and CDR2 are SNHLY and FYNNEI. The CDR3 covers 16 residues. V trimming: 6 bases; J trimming: 0 bases; junction bases outside the gene matches: 11. CDR3: CASRNAQGWPSYEQYF. CDR3 bases: TGTGCCAGCAGAAACGCACAGGGGTGGCCCTCCTACGAGCAGTACTTC.

CDR3 DNA: TGCGCCAGCAGCTTGGGCGACAGGTATGGCTACACCTTC. Its protein product is CASSLGDRYGYTF. The V and J genes are TRBV5-1 and TRBJ1-2, with a tentative D call TRBD1 (6 bases). The ends were cut back, 0 bases at V and 5 bases at J, with 8 bases in the middle. This CDR3 comprises 13 residues. CDR1 and CDR2 (germline): SGHRS, YFSETQ.

The chain uses TRBV5-5 and TRBJ2-4; 8 bases are a match to TRBD1. The CDR3 covers 15 residues. Trimming took 4 bases from V and 7 from J; bases not matched to a gene: 10. Germline V CDR1 and CDR2: SGHKS, YYEKEE (reference sequence). As DNA, the CDR3 is TGTGCCAGCAGCGAAATACGACAGGGGCTCAACATTCAGTACTTC. Protein product: CASSEIRQGLNIQYF.

The chain combines TRBV28 with TRBJ1-6, with 8 bases that match TRBD1. J lost 10 bases, V lost 6 bases, and 8 bases had no gene match. Germline values: CDR1 MDHEN, CDR2 SYDVKM. The CDR3 consists of 14 residues. Here the CDR3 DNA reads TGTGCCAGCAGCCGAGACAGGGGTGGCTCACCCCTCCACTTT. As protein: CASSRDRGGSPLHF. The full variable domain, its missing parts supplied by reference TRBV28 and TRBJ1-6, is DVKVTQSSRYLVKRTGEKVFLECVQDMDHENMFWYRQDPGLGLRLIYFSYDVKMKEKGDIPEGYSVSREKKERFSLILESASTNQTSMYLCASSRDRGGSPLHFGNGTRLTVT.

The chain couples TRBV6-5 to TRBJ1-1; D is unresolved. In germline, CDR1 is MNHEY, CDR2 SVGAGI. CDR3 length equals 13 residues. V was shortened by 2 bases and J by 4 bases, with 8 bases between the two germline ends. The DNA of the CDR3 is TGTGCCAGCAGTTACGTGGGGAGCACTGAAGCTTTCTTT. This encodes CASSYVGSTEAFF.

The V gene is TRBV18, the J gene TRBJ1-3; no clear D gene. Trimming stripped 1 base from V and 4 bases from J, with 8 bases between. Germline V gene sequence: CDR1 KGHSH, CDR2 LQKENI. The length of the CDR3 is 14 residues. In DNA form, the CDR3 reads TGTGCCAGCTCACCACAGGAGGCAGGAAACACCATATATTTT. Its protein is CASSPQEAGNTIYF.

The chain has TRBV6-5 and TRBJ2-3, with 12 nucleotides matching TRBD2. V trimming: 5 bases; J trimming: 4 bases; junction bases outside the gene matches: 1. The CDR3 extends over 14 amino acids. Germline CDR1 and CDR2: MNHEY and SVGAGI. The CDR3 is CASSPSGRADTQYF. CDR3 nucleotides: TGTGCCAGCAGTCCTAGCGGGAGGGCAGATACGCAGTATTTT.

This rearrangement joins TRBV5-1 to TRBJ1-2; 7 bases are shared with TRBD1. Per the germline V gene, CDR1 is SGHRS and CDR2 is YFSETQ. CDR3 length: 16 residues. V shed 0 bases and J 0 bases; nucleotides not matched to a gene: 5. CDR3 loop: CASSLAGTETNYGYTF. The CDR3 DNA reads as TGCGCCAGCAGCTTGGCCGGGACAGAAACTAACTATGGCTACACCTTC. The entire variable domain, with the rest obtained from reference TRBV5-1 and TRBJ1-2, is as follows: KAGVTQTPRYLIKTRGQQVTLSCSPISGHRSVSWYQQTPGQGLQFLFEYFSETQRNKGNFPGRFSGRQFSNSRSEMNVSTLELGDSALYLCASSLAGTETNYGYTFGSGTRLTVV.

This clone was seen only once. This sequence joins TRBV4-3 and TRBJ2-1, with D tentatively TRBD2 (6 bases). The V and J ends lost 0 bases and 5 bases respectively, with 20 bases between them. This CDR3 has 18 amino acids. In germline, CDR1 is LGHNA, CDR2 YSLEER. CDR3 region: CASSQDYGGGILDNEQFF. In DNA form, the CDR3 reads TGCGCCAGCAGCCAAGATTATGGGGGAGGTATTTTGGACAATGAGCAGTTCTTC.

The CDR3 DNA is TGTGCCAGCAGTTACCAGTTGAACACTGAAGCTTTCTTT. This codes for CASSYQLNTEAFF. The chain combines TRBV6-5 with TRBJ1-1; no firm D call. The germline V and J ends were trimmed by 2 bases and 0 bases, with 4 bases remaining between them. The germline gives CDR1 MNHEY, CDR2 SVGAGI. This CDR3 has 13 amino acids.